This is a list of T cell receptor beta chains from one sample in a study of blood T cells in healthy people across ages. One entry per CDR3 protein results from TCRdb running MiXCR on the 5' RACE reads. The repertoire has over 950,000 distinct CDR3 sequences, more than 30% of them found once; the top ten carry approximately 14%. Sequenced: blood. These receptors came from a young man in good health. The CDR3 runs from the conserved cysteine through the conserved F or W. Fields, in order: clone size, V gene, J gene, D gene, CDR3 protein, CDR3 DNA. The D gene is left open where the match is weak. Size values are once, few and many counts, or a class for expanded clones, and some rows have none.

>.|TRBV4-1|TRBJ1-2|.
CASSQEAGAEHYGYTF
TGCGCCAGCAGCCAAGAAGCGGGGGCCGAACACTATGGCTACACCTTC
>few|TRBV5-1|TRBJ1-6|TRBD1
CASSIGTGLMDNSPLHF
TGCGCCAGCAGCATAGGGACAGGGCTGATGGATAATTCACCCCTCCACTTT
>.|TRBV4-1|TRBJ1-1|.
CASSPHEGGTEAFF
TGCGCCAGCAGCCCCCACGAGGGCGGCACTGAAGCTTTCTTT
>few|TRBV7-9|TRBJ2-1|TRBD1
CASRPNTRDRVQNEQFF
TGTGCCAGCAGACCAAACACCCGGGACAGGGTGCAGAATGAGCAGTTCTTC
>.|TRBV5-1|TRBJ2-5|.
CASSFFGPPEETQYF
TGCGCCAGCAGCTTCTTCGGACCGCCCGAGGAGACCCAGTACTTC
>once|TRBV6-1|TRBJ1-4|.
CASSPSTGATTNEKLFF
TGTGCCAGCAGCCCGTCTACCGGGGCGACAACTAATGAAAAACTGTTTTTT
>.|TRBV20-1|TRBJ2-3|.
CSAIRRQSSFAYF
TGCAGTGCTATCCGGCGTCAGAGTTCTTTCGCGTATTTT
>.|TRBV7-2|TRBJ2-1|.
CASSQQRWNEQFF
TGTGCCAGCAGCCAACAACGGTGGAATGAGCAGTTCTTC
>many|TRBV29-1|TRBJ2-3|.
CSVEEGPSSTDTQYF
TGCAGCGTTGAAGAGGGCCCATCTAGCACAGATACGCAGTATTTT
>.|TRBV25-1|TRBJ2-7|TRBD1
CASTGKTGTGAVYEQYF
TGTGCCAGCACTGGGAAAACCGGGACAGGGGCAGTCTACGAGCAGTACTTC
>.|TRBV4-3|TRBJ2-1|TRBD2
CASSQTSGKHNEQFF
TGCGCCAGCAGCCAAACTAGCGGGAAGCACAATGAGCAGTTCTTC
>.|TRBV6-2/TRBV6-3|TRBJ2-1|.
CASTEDRQGGYNEQFF
TGTGCCAGCACCGAGGATAGACAGGGAGGGTACAATGAGCAGTTCTTC
>.|TRBV6-5|TRBJ2-7|.
CASSYSIGWGTSHNEQYF
TGTGCCAGCAGTTACTCGATAGGTTGGGGGACTTCTCACAATGAGCAGTACTTC
>few|TRBV9|TRBJ2-7|.
CASSVGDSGHYNEQYF
TGTGCCAGCAGCGTAGGGGATAGCGGACATTACAATGAGCAGTACTTC
>.|TRBV20-1|TRBJ2-5|.
CSAARVSRGNQETQYF
TGCAGTGCTGCGAGGGTTAGCAGGGGAAACCAAGAGACCCAGTACTTC
>.|TRBV7-9|TRBJ2-1|.
CASSSSGFYNEQFF
TGTGCCAGCAGCTCGTCCGGCTTCTACAATGAGCAGTTCTTC
>.|TRBV6-2/TRBV6-3|TRBJ1-1|.
CASSYPGTLNTEAFF
TGTGCCAGCAGTTACCCCGGCACCTTGAACACTGAAGCTTTCTTT
>.|TRBV9|TRBJ2-7|TRBD1
CASSARDRGGNEQYF
TGTGCCAGCAGCGCTCGGGACAGGGGAGGGAACGAGCAGTACTTC
>few|TRBV27|TRBJ1-1|.
CASSLIATANTEAFF
TGTGCCAGCAGTTTAATTGCGACAGCGAACACTGAAGCTTTCTTT
>many|TRBV7-2|TRBJ2-1|.
CASSFSIVENEQFF
TGTGCCAGCAGCTTCTCGATTGTGGAAAATGAGCAGTTCTTC
>.|TRBV7-3|TRBJ1-2|.
CATSGVCGYTF
TGTGCCACCTCCGGTGTCTGTGGCTACACCTTC
>once|TRBV20-1|TRBJ1-2|.
CSAASAGGGYGYTF
TGCAGTGCGGCCTCGGCGGGGGGCGGCTATGGCTACACCTTC
>few|TRBV7-2|TRBJ2-6|.
CASSLIPARLSGANVLTF
TGTGCCAGCAGCTTGATTCCAGCGCGCCTCTCTGGGGCCAACGTCCTGACTTTC
>.|TRBV13|TRBJ2-1|TRBD1
CASSTRRDRTYNEQFF
TGTGCCAGCAGCACCCGACGGGACAGGACCTACAATGAGCAGTTCTTC
>.|TRBV30|TRBJ2-3|.
CAWSATVSTDTQYF
TGTGCCTGGAGCGCGACCGTTAGCACAGATACGCAGTATTTT
>.|TRBV5-8|TRBJ1-1|.
CASSFPDLLAFF
TGTGCCAGCAGCTTCCCGGACCTGCTGGCTTTCTTT
>.|TRBV4-1|TRBJ1-1|.
CASSPVGTGPRNTEAFF
TGCGCCAGCAGCCCCGTGGGGACGGGGCCAAGGAACACTGAAGCTTTCTTT
>.|TRBV12-5|TRBJ2-3|TRBD2
CASGLRREGTDTQYF
TGTGCTAGTGGTTTAAGACGGGAGGGCACAGATACGCAGTATTTT
>.|TRBV18|TRBJ1-5|TRBD1
CASSPGQAGNQPQHF
TGTGCCAGCTCACCAGGACAGGCCGGGAATCAGCCCCAGCATTTT
>few|TRBV20-1|TRBJ2-2|.
CSASYADRNTGELFF
TGCAGTGCTAGTTACGCGGACAGAAACACCGGGGAGCTGTTTTTT
>few|TRBV7-2|TRBJ1-4|.
CASSHNRATNEKLFF
TGTGCCAGCAGCCATAACAGGGCGACTAATGAAAAACTGTTTTTT
>few|TRBV5-1|TRBJ1-1|.
CASSSGQNMNTEAFF
TGCGCCAGCAGCTCCGGACAGAATATGAACACTGAAGCTTTCTTT
>.|TRBV20-1|TRBJ1-1|.
CSGAINTEAFF
TGCAGCGGGGCTATAAACACTGAAGCTTTCTTT
>.|TRBV7-8|TRBJ2-2|.
CASSSTRHNTGELFF
TGTGCCAGCAGCTCGACAAGGCACAACACCGGGGAGCTGTTTTTT
>few|TRBV7-2|TRBJ1-4|TRBD1
CASSLDGTVGQLFF
TGTGCCAGCAGCTTAGATGGGACAGTAGGCCAACTGTTTTTT
>many|TRBV9|TRBJ2-3|TRBD2
CASSPWTSGTDTQYF
TGTGCCAGCAGCCCCTGGACTAGCGGCACAGATACGCAGTATTTT
>.|TRBV20-1|TRBJ1-5|.
CSASSDSNQPQHF
TGCAGTGCTAGCTCGGATAGCAATCAGCCCCAGCATTTT
>.|TRBV20-1|TRBJ2-3|.
CSARDPTPDTQYF
TGCAGTGCTAGAGACCCTACACCAGATACGCAGTATTTT
>.|TRBV7-2|TRBJ1-2|TRBD1
CASSVDREVKFYTF
TGTGCCAGCAGCGTAGACAGGGAAGTTAAATTCTACACCTTC
>few|TRBV4-2|TRBJ1-4|.
CASSDGGTPNEKLFF
TGTGCCAGCAGCGACGGAGGGACCCCTAATGAAAAACTGTTTTTT
>.|TRBV5-1|TRBJ1-5|TRBD1
CASKKTGEYNQPQHF
TGCGCCAGCAAAAAGACAGGGGAGTACAATCAGCCCCAGCATTTT
>many|TRBV7-2|TRBJ1-5|.
CASSLALQSAYSNQPQHF
TGTGCCAGCAGCTTAGCGCTCCAGTCAGCCTATAGCAATCAGCCCCAGCATTTT
>few|TRBV5-1|TRBJ1-1|.
CASSVKTLNTEAFF
TGCGCCAGCAGCGTCAAGACCCTGAACACTGAAGCTTTCTTT
>.|TRBV6-2/TRBV6-3|TRBJ2-3|TRBD1
CASSYDPTGLNTDTQYF
TGTGCCAGCAGTTACGACCCGACAGGGCTGAACACAGATACGCAGTATTTT
>.|TRBV27|TRBJ2-1|TRBD2
CASSPGASGGTYNEQFF
TGTGCCAGCAGTCCCGGGGCTAGCGGGGGGACCTACAATGAGCAGTTCTTC
>.|TRBV7-7|TRBJ2-5|TRBD2
CASSRGLAGPRFQETQYF
TGTGCCAGCAGCCGGGGACTAGCGGGACCTCGTTTCCAAGAGACCCAGTACTTC